These 9 T cell receptor beta chains originate from one sample sequenced in a study of cytomegalovirus exposure and HLA in healthy donors. TCRdb's table, derived via immunoSEQ multiplex PCR, lists solely in-frame clones and lacks some. This sample has roughly 180,000 clones, with roughly 82% found just once. Sequencing input: PBMCs. Source of these receptors: a man between 18 and 29 years old in good health and CMV-seropositive.

This chain links TRBV5-4 with TRBJ1-3; a weak D match, TRBD1 (6 bases). Germline values: CDR1 SGHNT, CDR2 YYREEE (reference sequence). The CDR3 extends over 14 amino acids. The germline V and J ends were trimmed by 3 bases and 4 bases, with 11 bases remaining between them. CDR3 coding DNA: TGTGCCAGCAGCTCCAGGGGCACGGGAAACACCATATATTTT. It is translated as CASSSRGTGNTIYF.

Concerning this clone itself: The limits of the CDR3 on the DNA are not certain, so only TCRdb's listed CDR3 is given. The chain is built from TRBV27 and TRBJ1-1. From germline, CDR1 is MNHEY and CDR2 SMNVEV (reference sequence). The CDR3 sequence runs 15 residues, both termini included. The CDR3 spells CASSTSPGGYTEAFF.

This rearrangement joins TRBV7-4 to TRBJ1-4; a weak D match, TRBD1 (6 bases). The length of the CDR3 is 14 residues. CDR1 and CDR2 from the germline V gene are SGHVT and SQSDAQ. V gave up 4 bases and J gave up 8 bases, with 14 bases separating them. The CDR3 is CASSSRGFGEKLFF. Here the CDR3 DNA reads TGTGCCAGCAGCTCGAGGGGGTTTGGGGAAAAACTGTTTTTT.

This chain uses TRBV4-1 with TRBJ1-1; D perhaps matches TRBD1 (5 bases). The CDR3 consists of 14 residues. In germline, CDR1 is MGHRA, CDR2 YSYEKL. V lost 5 bases and J lost 0, with 10 bases in between. CDR3 region: CASSSRGVNTEAFF. DNA of the CDR3: TGCGCCAGCAGCTCGCGGGGGGTGAACACTGAAGCTTTCTTT.

This chain uses TRBV30 with TRBJ1-1; possible D gene TRBD1, 5 bases. The CDR3 length is 14 residues. Germline-derived CDR1 and CDR2 are GTSNPN and SVGIG (reference sequence). V was trimmed by 0 bases and J by 5 bases, leaving 13 bases between them. The CDR3 DNA sequence: TGTGCCTGGAGTGTACGAGGTAGGGGAACTGAAGCTTTCTTT. Translating gives CAWSVRGRGTEAFF.

This rearrangement joins TRBV9 to TRBJ2-3, with 11 positions matching TRBD2. After removal of 3 bases from V and 2 bases from J, the junction contained 5 bases not matched to a gene. This CDR3 spans 16 amino acids. Germline loops: CDR1 SGDLS, CDR2 YYNGEE. As DNA, the CDR3 is TGTGCCAGCAGCGGCGGGGGACTAGCGGTCACAGATACGCAGTATTTT. Translated: CASSGGGLAVTDTQYF.

The J gene is TRBJ2-1, the V gene TRBV6-6; tentatively, D is TRBD2 (6 bases). Trimming removed 11 bases from V and 6 bases from J, with 17 bases in between. There are 13 residues in the CDR3. Germline lookup yields CDR1 MNHNY and CDR2 SVGAGI (reference sequence). CDR3 DNA: TGTGCCTCCGGGGGTCCCCCCCCCAATGAGCAGTTCTTC. Translation gives CASGGPPPNEQFF.

The rearrangement links TRBV29-1 to TRBJ2-3; 9 positions agree with TRBD2. V trimming: 6 bases; J trimming: 2 bases; junction bases outside the gene matches: 18. Germline V lookup: CDR1 SQVTM, CDR2 ANQGSEA. The CDR3 loop spans 18 amino acids. CDR3 sequence reads: CSVIRLAEVGDFTDTQYF. The DNA for the CDR3 is TGCAGCGTAATCAGACTAGCGGAGGTAGGGGATTTCACAGATACGCAGTATTTT.

This chain uses TRBV9 with TRBJ2-1, with 9 bases lining up with TRBD2. Losses at the gene ends were 0 bases for V and 6 bases for J; bases not matched to a gene: 4. Germline V lookup: CDR1 SGDLS, CDR2 YYNGEE. This CDR3 is 15 amino acids long. CDR3 in DNA: TGTGCCAGCAGCGTAGTAGCGGGAGTTAGCAATGAGCAGTTCTTC. This gives the protein CASSVVAGVSNEQFF.